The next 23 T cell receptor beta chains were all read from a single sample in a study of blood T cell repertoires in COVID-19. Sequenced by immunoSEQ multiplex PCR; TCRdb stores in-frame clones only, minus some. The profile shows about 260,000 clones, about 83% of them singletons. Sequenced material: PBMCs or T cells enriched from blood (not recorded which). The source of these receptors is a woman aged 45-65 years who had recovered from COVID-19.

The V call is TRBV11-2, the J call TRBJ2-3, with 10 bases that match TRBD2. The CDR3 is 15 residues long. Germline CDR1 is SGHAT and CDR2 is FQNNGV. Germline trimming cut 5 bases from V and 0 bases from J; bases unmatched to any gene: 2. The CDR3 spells CASSLLAGSTDTQYF. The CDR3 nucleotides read TGTGCCAGCAGCCTACTAGCGGGGAGCACAGATACGCAGTATTTT.

CDR3 amino acids: CASTSGLPGANVLTF. In DNA, the CDR3 is TGTGCCAGCACTTCGGGACTGCCTGGGGCCAACGTCCTGACTTTC. The rearrangement links TRBV6-5 to TRBJ2-6; a weak D match, TRBD2 (6 bases). Looked up from germline, CDR1 is MNHEY and CDR2 is SVGAGI. The CDR3 spans 15 residues. V lost 7 bases and J 2 bases, leaving 12 bases between the germline ends.

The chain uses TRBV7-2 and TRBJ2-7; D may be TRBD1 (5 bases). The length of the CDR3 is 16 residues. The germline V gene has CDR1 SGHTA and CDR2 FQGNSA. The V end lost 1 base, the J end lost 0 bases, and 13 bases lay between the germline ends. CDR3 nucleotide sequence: TGTGCCAGCAGCTTAGGTGGGGCAGTCGGCTCCTACGAGCAGTACTTC. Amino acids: CASSLGGAVGSYEQYF. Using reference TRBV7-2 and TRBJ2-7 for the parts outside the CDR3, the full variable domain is GAGVSQSPSNKVTEKGKDVELRCDPISGHTALYWYRQSLGQGLEFLIYFQGNSAPDKSGLPSDRFSAERTGGSVSTLTIQRTQQEDSAVYLCASSLGGAVGSYEQYFGPGTRLTVT.

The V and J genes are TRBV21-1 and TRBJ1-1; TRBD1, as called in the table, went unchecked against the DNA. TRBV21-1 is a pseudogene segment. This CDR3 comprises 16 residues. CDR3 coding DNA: TGTGCCAGCAGACGATACCTGACAGGGGAATACACTGAAGCTTTCTTT. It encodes CASRRYLTGEYTEAFF.

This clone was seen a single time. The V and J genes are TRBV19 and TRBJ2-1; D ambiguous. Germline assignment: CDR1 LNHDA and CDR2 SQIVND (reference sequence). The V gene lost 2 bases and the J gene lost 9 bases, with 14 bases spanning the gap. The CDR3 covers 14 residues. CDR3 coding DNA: TGTGCCAGTAGTATATTTCAAGGTGCAGGTGAGCAGTTCTTC. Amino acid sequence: CASSIFQGAGEQFF.

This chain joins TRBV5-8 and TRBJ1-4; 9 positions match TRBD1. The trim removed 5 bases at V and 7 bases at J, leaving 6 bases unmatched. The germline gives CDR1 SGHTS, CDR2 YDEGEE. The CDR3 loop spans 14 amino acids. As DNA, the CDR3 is TGTGCCAGCAGACAGACAGGGGGGTCTGAAAAACTGTTTTTT. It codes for CASRQTGGSEKLFF.

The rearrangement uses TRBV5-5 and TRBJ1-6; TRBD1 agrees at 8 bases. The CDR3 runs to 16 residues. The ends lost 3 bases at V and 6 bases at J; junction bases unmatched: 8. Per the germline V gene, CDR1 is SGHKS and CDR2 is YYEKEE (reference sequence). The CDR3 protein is CASSSRTGSFNSPLHF. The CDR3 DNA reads TGTGCCAGCAGCTCGAGGACAGGGTCTTTTAATTCACCCCTCCACTTT.

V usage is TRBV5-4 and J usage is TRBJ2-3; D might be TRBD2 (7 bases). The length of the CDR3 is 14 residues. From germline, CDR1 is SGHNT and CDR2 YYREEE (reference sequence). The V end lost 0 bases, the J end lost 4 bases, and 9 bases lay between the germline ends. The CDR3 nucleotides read TGTGCCAGCAGCTTGGCCGGGGGGCCAGATACGCAGTATTTT. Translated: CASSLAGGPDTQYF. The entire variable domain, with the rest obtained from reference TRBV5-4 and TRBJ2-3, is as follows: ETGVTQSPTHLIKTRGQQVTLRCSSQSGHNTVSWYQQALGQGPQFIFQYYREEENGRGNFPPRFSGLQFPNYSSELNVNALELDDSALYLCASSLAGGPDTQYFGPGTRLTVL.

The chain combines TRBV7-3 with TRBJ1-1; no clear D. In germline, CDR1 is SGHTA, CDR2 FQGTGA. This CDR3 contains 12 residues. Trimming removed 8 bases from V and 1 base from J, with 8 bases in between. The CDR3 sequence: CASGEPNTEAFF. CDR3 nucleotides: TGTGCCAGCGGAGAACCGAACACTGAAGCTTTCTTT.

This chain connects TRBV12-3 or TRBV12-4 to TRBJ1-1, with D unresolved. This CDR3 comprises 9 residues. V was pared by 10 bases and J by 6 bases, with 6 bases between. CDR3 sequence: CANGAEAFF. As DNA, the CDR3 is TGTGCCAACGGAGCTGAAGCTTTCTTT.

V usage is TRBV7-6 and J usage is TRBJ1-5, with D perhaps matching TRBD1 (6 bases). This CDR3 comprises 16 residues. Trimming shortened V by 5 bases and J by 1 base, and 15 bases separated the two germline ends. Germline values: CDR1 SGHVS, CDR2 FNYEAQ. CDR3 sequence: CASSPGGAGSNQPQHF. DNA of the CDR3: TGTGCCAGCAGCCCCGGGGGGGCAGGGAGCAATCAGCCCCAGCATTTT.

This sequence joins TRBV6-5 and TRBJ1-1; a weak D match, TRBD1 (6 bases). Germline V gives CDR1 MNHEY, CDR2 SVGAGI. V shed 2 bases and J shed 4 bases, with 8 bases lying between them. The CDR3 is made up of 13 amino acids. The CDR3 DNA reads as TGTGCCAGCAGTTACAGCAGGGGCACTGAAGCTTTCTTT. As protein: CASSYSRGTEAFF.

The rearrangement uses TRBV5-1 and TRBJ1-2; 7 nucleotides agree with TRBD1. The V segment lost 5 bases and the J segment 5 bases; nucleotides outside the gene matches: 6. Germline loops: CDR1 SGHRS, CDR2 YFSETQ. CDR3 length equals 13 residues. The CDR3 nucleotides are TGCGCCAGCAGTTTAACAGGGGATTATGGCTACACCTTC. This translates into CASSLTGDYGYTF.

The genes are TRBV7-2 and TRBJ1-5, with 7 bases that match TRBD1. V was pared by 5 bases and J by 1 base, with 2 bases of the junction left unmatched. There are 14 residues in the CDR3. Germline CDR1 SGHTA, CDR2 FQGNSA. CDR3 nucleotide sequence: TGTGCCAGCAGCGGGGACAGCAGCAATCAGCCCCAGCATTTT. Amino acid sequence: CASSGDSSNQPQHF. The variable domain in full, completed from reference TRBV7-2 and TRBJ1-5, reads GAGVSQSPSNKVTEKGKDVELRCDPISGHTALYWYRQSLGQGLEFLIYFQGNSAPDKSGLPSDRFSAERTGGSVSTLTIQRTQQEDSAVYLCASSGDSSNQPQHFGDGTRLSIL.

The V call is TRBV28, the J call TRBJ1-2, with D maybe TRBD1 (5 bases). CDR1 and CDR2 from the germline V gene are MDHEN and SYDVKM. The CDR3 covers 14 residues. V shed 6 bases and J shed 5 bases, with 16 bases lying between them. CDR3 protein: CASSPSPGVYGYTF. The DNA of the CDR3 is TGTGCCAGCAGCCCGTCCCCGGGGGTTTATGGCTACACCTTC.

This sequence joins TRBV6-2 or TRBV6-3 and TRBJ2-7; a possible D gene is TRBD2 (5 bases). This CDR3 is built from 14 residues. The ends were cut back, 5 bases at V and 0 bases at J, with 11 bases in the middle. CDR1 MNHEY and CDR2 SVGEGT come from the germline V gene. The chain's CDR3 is CASSRTGSSYEQYF. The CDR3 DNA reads TGTGCCAGCAGTCGGACGGGGAGCTCCTACGAGCAGTACTTC.

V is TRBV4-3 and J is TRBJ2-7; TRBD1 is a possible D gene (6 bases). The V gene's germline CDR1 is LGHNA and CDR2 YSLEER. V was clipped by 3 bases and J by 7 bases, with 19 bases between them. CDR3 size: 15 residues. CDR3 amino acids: CASSQDDRLNREQYF. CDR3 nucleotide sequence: TGCGCCAGCAGCCAGGACGACAGGCTCAACAGGGAGCAGTACTTC.

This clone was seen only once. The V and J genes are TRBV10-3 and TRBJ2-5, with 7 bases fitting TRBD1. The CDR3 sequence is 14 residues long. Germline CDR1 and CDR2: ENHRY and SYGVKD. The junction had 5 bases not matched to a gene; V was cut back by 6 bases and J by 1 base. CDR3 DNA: TGTGCCATCAGAGGGACAGAAATCCAAGAGACCCAGTACTTC. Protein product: CAIRGTEIQETQYF.

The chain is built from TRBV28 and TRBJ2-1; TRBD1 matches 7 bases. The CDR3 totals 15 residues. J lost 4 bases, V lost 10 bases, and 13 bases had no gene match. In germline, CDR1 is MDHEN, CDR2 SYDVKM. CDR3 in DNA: TGTGCCACCTTTGGTACAGGGGTGGTGTACAATGAGCAGTTCTTC. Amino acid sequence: CATFGTGVVYNEQFF. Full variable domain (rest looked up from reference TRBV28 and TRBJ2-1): DVKVTQSSRYLVKRTGEKVFLECVQDMDHENMFWYRQDPGLGLRLIYFSYDVKMKEKGDIPEGYSVSREKKERFSLILESASTNQTSMYLCATFGTGVVYNEQFFGPGTRLTVL.

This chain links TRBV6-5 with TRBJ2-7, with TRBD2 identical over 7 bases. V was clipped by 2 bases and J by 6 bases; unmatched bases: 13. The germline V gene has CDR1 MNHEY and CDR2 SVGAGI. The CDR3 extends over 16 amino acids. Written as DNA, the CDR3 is TGTGCCAGCAGTTACACCCTTGGGGGGGAGGTTTTCGAGCAGTACTTC. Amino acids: CASSYTLGGEVFEQYF.

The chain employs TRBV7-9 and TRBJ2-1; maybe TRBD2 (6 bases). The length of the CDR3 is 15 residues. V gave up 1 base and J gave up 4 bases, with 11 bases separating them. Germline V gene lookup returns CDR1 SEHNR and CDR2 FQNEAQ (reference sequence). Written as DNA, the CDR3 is TGTGCCAGCAGCTTAGGAGCGGGTTTTTACAATGAGCAGTTCTTC. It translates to CASSLGAGFYNEQFF. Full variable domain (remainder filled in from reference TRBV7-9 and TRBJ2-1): DTGVSQNPRHKITKRGQNVTFRCDPISEHNRLYWYRQTLGQGPEFLTYFQNEAQLEKSRLLSDRFSAERPKGSFSTLEIQRTEQGDSAMYLCASSLGAGFYNEQFFGPGTRLTVL.

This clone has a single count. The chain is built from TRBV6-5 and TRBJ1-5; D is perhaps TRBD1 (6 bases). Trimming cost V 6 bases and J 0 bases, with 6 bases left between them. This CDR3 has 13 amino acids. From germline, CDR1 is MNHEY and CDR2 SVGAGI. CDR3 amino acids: CASRDSSNQPQHF. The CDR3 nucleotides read TGTGCCAGCAGGGACAGTAGCAATCAGCCCCAGCATTTT.

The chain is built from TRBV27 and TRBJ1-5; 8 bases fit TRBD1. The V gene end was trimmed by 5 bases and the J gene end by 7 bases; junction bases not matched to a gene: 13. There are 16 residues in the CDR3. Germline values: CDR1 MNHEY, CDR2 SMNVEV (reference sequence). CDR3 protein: CASSPSGGSFGQPQHF. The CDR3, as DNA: TGTGCCAGCAGTCCCTCAGGGGGCTCATTCGGCCAGCCCCAGCATTTT.